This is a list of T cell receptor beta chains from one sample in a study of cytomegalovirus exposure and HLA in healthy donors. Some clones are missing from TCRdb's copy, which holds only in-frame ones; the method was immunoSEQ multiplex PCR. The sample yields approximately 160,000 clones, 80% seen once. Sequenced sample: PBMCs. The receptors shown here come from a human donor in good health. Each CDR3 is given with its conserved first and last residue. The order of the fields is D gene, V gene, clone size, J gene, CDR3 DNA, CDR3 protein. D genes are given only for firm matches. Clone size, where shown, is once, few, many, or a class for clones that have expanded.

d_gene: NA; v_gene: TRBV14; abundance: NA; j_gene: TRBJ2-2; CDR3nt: TGTGCCAGCAGCCAAGGACTAGTTACCGGGGAGCTGTTTTTT; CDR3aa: CASSQGLVTGELFF
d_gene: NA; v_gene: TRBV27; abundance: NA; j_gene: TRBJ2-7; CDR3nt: TGTGCCAGCAGTGCGGGTAGCACCTACGAGCAGTACTTC; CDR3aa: CASSAGSTYEQYF
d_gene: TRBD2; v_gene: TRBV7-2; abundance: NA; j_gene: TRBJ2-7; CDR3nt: TGTGCCAGCAGCCCTGTTGCGGGGGGGCATCACGAGCAGTACTTC; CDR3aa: CASSPVAGGHHEQYF
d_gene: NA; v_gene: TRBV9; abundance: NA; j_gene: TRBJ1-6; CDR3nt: TGTGCCAGCAGCGTAGGGGACAACTATAATTCACCCCTCCACTTT; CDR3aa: CASSVGDNYNSPLHF
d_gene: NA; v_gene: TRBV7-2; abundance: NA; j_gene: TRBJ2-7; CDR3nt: TGTGCCAGCAGCTTAGCTGCGGCTTACGAGCAGTACTTC; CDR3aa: CASSLAAAYEQYF
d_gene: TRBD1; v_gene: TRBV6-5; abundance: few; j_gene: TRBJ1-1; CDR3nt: TGTGCCAGCATCCTAACAGGGGGCACTGAAGCTTTCTTT; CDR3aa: CASILTGGTEAFF
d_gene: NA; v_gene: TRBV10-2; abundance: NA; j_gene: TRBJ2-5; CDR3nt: TGCGCCAGCAGTCTAGCTGGGGGGTATACTCAAGAGACCCAGTACTTC; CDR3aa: CASSLAGGYTQETQYF
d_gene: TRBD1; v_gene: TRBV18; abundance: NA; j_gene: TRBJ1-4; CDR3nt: TGTGCCAGCCACAGGGGGCTTCAGGAAAAACTGTTTTTT; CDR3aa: CASHRGLQEKLFF
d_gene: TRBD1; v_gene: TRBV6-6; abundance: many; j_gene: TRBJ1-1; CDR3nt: TGTGCCAGCAGTTACGGACAGGGAAGCACTGAAGCTTTCTTT; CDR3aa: CASSYGQGSTEAFF
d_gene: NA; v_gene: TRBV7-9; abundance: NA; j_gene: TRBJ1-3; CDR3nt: TGTGCCAGCAGCCCCAACGGAGAACCTGGAAACACCATATATTTT; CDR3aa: CASSPNGEPGNTIYF
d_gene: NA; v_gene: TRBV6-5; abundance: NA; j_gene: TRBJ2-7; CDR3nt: TGTGCCAGCAGTTACATTCAGGGGGGAGAGCAGTACTTC; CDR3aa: CASSYIQGGEQYF
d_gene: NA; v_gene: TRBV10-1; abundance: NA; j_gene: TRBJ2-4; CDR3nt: TGCGCCAGCAGTTTCGGGTCGGCCAAAAACATTCAGTACTTC; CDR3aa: CASSFGSAKNIQYF
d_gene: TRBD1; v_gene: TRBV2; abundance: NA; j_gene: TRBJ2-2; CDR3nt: TGTGCCAGCACTCGGACAGGGTCAACAGGGGAGCTGTTTTTT; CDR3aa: CASTRTGSTGELFF
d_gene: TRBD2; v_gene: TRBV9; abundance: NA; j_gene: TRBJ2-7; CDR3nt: TGTGCCAGCAGCGTAGCTAGCGGGGCGGCGCAGTACTTC; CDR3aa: CASSVASGAAQYF
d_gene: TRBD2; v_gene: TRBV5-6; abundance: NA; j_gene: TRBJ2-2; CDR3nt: TGTGCCAGCAACTGGGGGACTAGCGACACCGGGGAGCTGTTTTTT; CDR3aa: CASNWGTSDTGELFF
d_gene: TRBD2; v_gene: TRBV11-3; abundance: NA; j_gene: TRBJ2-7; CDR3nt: TGTGCCAGCAGCTTAGATTCCCTAGCGGGGGGTTTCTACGAGCAGTACTTC; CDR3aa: CASSLDSLAGGFYEQYF
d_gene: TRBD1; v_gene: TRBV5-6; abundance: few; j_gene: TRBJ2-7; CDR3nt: TGTGCCAGCAGCTTCGGGACAGGGGTCGAGCAGTACTTC; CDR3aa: CASSFGTGVEQYF
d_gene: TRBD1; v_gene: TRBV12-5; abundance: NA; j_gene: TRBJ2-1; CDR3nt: TGTGCTAGTGGTTCGTCAGGGGGTTATGAGCAGTTCTTC; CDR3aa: CASGSSGGYEQFF
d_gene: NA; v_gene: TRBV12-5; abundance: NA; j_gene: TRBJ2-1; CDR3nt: TGTGCTAGTGGTTTGAGGGGGTCGTACAATGAGCAGTTCTTC; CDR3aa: CASGLRGSYNEQFF
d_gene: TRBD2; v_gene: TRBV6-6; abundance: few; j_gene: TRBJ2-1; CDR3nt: TGTGCCAGCACGATAGCGGGGGGCCTCAATGAGCAGTTCTTC; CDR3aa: CASTIAGGLNEQFF